This T cell receptor beta chain came from a study of type 1 regulatory T cells. Study-level information: An in vitro protocol generated T-allo10, a Tr1-enriched, alloantigen-specific CD4 T cell product.

In TCRdb, the reads were re-called with MiXCR into one record per CDR3 protein. The table includes about 42,000 distinct CDR3 sequences, more than 9% detected once. This clonotype occurred many times. The antigen is not known. General study results and limits: Type 1 regulatory T cells had a more restricted TCR repertoire than non-type 1 regulatory T cells.

The sequencing input was cultured non-Tr1 T cells, either the whole culture or a sorted T cell fraction (not recorded which). This clonotype originated in a human donor in good health.

The CDR3 DNA follows: TGTGCCAGCAGCTTGCAAACCGGGGAGCTGTTTTTT. This translates into CASSLQTGELFF. The chain has TRBV7-8 and TRBJ2-2; D uncertain. CDR1 and CDR2 from the germline V gene are SGHVS and FQNEAQ. Trimming removed 3 bases at V and 5 bases at J, with 4 bases between. This CDR3 comprises 12 residues.